The rows below give T cell receptor beta chains drawn from one sample of a study of T cell responses to AZD1222 COVID-19 vaccine. Data came from immunoSEQ multiplex PCR; TCRdb stores just in-frame clones and leaves some out. The sample lists about 160,000 clones, roughly 90% occurring once. Sequencing used peripheral blood, obtained on day 0 of AZD1222 vaccination. These TCRs come from an adult in good health. Both conserved end residues are part of each CDR3.

CASSYLTGYEQYF	TRBV6-6	TRBJ2-7
CASSSLAGGPGEQFF	TRBV7-2	TRBJ2-1
CASSKTSGTFDEQYF	TRBV9	TRBJ2-7
CASSHGDRSSYEQYF	TRBV4-2	TRBJ2-7
CASSLGGRAGWYF	TRBV5-1	TRBJ2-3
CASRPKTIGWGYNEQFF	TRBV27	TRBJ2-1
CASSLYSRGAEQYF	TRBV27	TRBJ2-7
CASSPQGINSPLHF	TRBV11-2	TRBJ1-6
CASSGGVGVSPLHF	TRBV9	TRBJ1-6
CASSTTGFSGANVLTF	TRBV19	TRBJ2-6
CASSLPGRMDTQYF	TRBV27	TRBJ2-3
CSARVRTEAFF	TRBV20-1	TRBJ1-1
CASSYSWTSEPEEQFF	TRBV6-5	TRBJ2-1
CASSDRGASTDTQYF	TRBV6-5	TRBJ2-3
CASIGTSPLLTDTQYF	TRBV28	TRBJ2-3
CASSTPAASGWNIQYF	TRBV19	TRBJ2-4
CAITDSPRIPYEQYF	TRBV10-3	TRBJ2-7